The TCR beta chain under discussion was sequenced for a study of T cells in Graves' hyperthyroidism and ophthalmopathy. Study-wide context: Peripheral blood was secured at the point of initial diagnosis, before any treatment.

Amplification of TCR beta CDR3 regions used RNA as the template. HTBI primers were used for first-round RT-PCR of the TCR CDR3. MiXCR was run by TCRdb on the multiplex PCR reads, yielding one entry per CDR3 protein. This table holds about 620,000 distinct CDR3 sequences, about 17% found once. The CDR3 has 13 residues. With 3 bases removed from V and 4 bases from J, the gap between germline ends came to 9 bases. CDR1 and CDR2 (germline): MDHEN, SYDVKM. Study-wide points: Progression to ophthalmopathy was predicted a median of approximately 6.4 months early. Ophthalmopathy and stable hyperthyroidism were separated by a 13 V-J model.

This clonotype was seen repeatedly, ten times or more. Its antigen is as yet unknown. The V call is TRBV28, the J call TRBJ1-2; D uncertain. This clonotype was obtained from a woman in her 30s with Graves' hyperthyroidism. Specimen: blood. The CDR3 coding sequence is TGTGCCAGCAGTTTGGGAGCCCGCTATGGCTACACCTTC. Protein: CASSLGARYGYTF.